This TCR beta chain was profiled in a study of blood T cell repertoires in COVID-19. Study details: Sites in the United States, Italy and Spain provided acute and convalescent COVID-19 samples. Sources were T cells, B-cell-depleted T cells, or PBMCs; the material itself was cDNA or gDNA.

In the original workflow: Reference gene primer amplification yielded estimated nucleated cell counts. Profiled with immunoSEQ multiplex PCR; TCRdb holds only in-frame clones, not every one. That table furnishes V, J and clone size, whereas the DNA furnished D and trimming. Counted here are roughly 68,000 clones, approximately 87% occurring once; the ten biggest clones make up 15% to 20%. Trimming took off 4 bases at V and 8 bases at J, with 6 bases between the two ends. Germline V gene lookup returns CDR1 LGHDT and CDR2 YNNKEL (reference sequence). This CDR3 spans 12 amino acids. The rearrangement joins TRBV3-1 (or the pseudogene TRBV3-2) to TRBJ1-6; D is unresolved. This receptor was obtained from a woman older than 75 with acute or convalescent COVID-19. The sample consisted of peripheral blood. For the CDR3, the DNA is TGTGCCAGCAGCCCTCCCGATTCACCCCTCCACTTT. It translates to CASSPPDSPLHF.